This TCR beta chain was captured in a study of cytomegalovirus exposure and HLA in healthy donors. Findings and caveats of the study: Among immune exposure information, only CMV serostatus was available. When the data were analyzed later, several of the most significant clusters appeared to be linked to common viral pathogens.

Germline V gives CDR1 SGHDN, CDR2 FVKESK. V lost 4 bases to trimming and J lost 0 bases; unmatched junction nucleotides: 21. The CDR3 covers 21 residues. The PCR used 60 Vbeta and 13 Jbeta primers. Some clones are missing from TCRdb's copy, which holds only in-frame ones; the method was immunoSEQ multiplex PCR. This sample carries 200,000 or so clones, approximately 78% of them seen once, and the ten largest clones take around 4%. In regard to this clone: Its specificity is not known.

The chain carries TRBV14 and TRBJ2-3; TRBD1 matches at 8 bases. The sequence was collected from a male donor in good health and CMV-seronegative. The material sequenced was PBMCs. CDR3 loop: CASSLSLTGANTLISTDTQYF. The CDR3 nucleotides read TGTGCCAGCAGCCTTAGCTTGACAGGGGCCAACACCCTCATTAGCACAGATACGCAGTATTTT.